This T cell receptor (beta chain) was retrieved from a study of CD4+ T cells in melanoma. Study-level findings and limits: A reported correlation linked neoantigen-specific CD4+ T cells to CD8+, macrophage and B cell function. Reportedly, melanoma neoantigen-specific CD4+ T cells showed varied differentiation states.

J gave up 5 bases and V 7 bases, and 12 bases lay outside the gene matches. The CDR3 runs to 15 residues. Germline CDR1 and CDR2: LNHDA and SQIVND (reference sequence). Points on this clone: Its antigen remains unidentified.

Sequenced by immunoSEQ multiplex PCR; TCRdb stores in-frame clones only, minus some. The sample includes 9,500 to 13,000 clones, 65% to 70% of them seen just once. The genes are TRBV19 and TRBJ2-3; 7 bases are shared with TRBD2. What was sequenced was cells from a culture (not recorded whether cultured in vitro). The receptor was isolated from a human donor with melanoma. CDR3 sequence: CASKGSGAGEDTQYF. The CDR3, as DNA: TGTGCCAGTAAAGGTAGTGGTGCGGGGGAAGATACGCAGTATTTT.